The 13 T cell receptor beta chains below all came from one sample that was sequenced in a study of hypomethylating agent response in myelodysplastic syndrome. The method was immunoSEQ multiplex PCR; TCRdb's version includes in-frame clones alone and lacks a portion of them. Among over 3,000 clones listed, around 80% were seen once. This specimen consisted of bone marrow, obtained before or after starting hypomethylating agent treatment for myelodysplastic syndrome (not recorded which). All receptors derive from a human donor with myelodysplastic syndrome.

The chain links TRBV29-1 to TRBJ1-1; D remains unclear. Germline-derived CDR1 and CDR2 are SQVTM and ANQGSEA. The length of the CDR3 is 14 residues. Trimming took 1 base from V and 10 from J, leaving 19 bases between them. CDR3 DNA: TGCAGCGTTGAAGCTCGGACGGAGATAGGTAGAGCTTTCTTT. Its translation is CSVEARTEIGRAFF.

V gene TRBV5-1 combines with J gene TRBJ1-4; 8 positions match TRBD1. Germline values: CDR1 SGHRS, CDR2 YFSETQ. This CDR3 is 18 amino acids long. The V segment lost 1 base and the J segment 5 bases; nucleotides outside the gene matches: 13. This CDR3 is CASSLSRTGPTGNEKLFF. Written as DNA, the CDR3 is TGCGCCAGCAGCTTGAGTAGGACAGGGCCCACGGGAAATGAAAAACTGTTTTTT.

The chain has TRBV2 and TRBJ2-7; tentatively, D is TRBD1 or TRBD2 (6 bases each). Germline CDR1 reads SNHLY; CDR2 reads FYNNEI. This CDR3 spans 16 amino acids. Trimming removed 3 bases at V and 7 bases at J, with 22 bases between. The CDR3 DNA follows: TGTGCCAGCAGTGAGGTCCCCCTGGGGGCCCGGGGGGAGCAGTACTTC. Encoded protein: CASSEVPLGARGEQYF.

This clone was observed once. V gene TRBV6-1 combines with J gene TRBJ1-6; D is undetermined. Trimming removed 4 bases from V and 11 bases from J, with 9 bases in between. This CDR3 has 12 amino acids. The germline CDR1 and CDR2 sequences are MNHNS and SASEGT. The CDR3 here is CASSVTLPPLHF. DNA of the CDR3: TGTGCCAGCAGTGTCACTCTCCCACCCCTCCACTTT.

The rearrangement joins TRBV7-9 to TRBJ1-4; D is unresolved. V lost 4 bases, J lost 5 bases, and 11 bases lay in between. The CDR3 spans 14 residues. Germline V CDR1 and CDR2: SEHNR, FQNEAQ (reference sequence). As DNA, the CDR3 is TGTGCCAGCAGCTCCGGACCGCTAAATGAAAAACTGTTTTTT. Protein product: CASSSGPLNEKLFF.

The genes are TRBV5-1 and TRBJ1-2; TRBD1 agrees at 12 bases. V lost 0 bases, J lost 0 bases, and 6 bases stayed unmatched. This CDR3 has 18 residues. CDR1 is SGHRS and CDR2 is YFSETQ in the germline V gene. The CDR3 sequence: CASSLVQGQGASNYGYTF. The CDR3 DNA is TGCGCCAGCAGCTTGGTACAGGGACAGGGGGCTTCTAACTATGGCTACACCTTC.

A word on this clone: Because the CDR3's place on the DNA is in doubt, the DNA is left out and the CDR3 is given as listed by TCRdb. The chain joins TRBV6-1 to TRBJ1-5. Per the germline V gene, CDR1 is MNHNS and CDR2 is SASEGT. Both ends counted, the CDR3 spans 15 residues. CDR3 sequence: CASSTSGFENQPQHF.

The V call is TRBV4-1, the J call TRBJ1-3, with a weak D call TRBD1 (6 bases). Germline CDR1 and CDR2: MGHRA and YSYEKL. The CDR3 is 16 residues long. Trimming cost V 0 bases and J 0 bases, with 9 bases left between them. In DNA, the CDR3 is TGCGCCAGCAGCCAAGAGGTGACAGGCTCTGGAAACACCATATATTTT. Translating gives CASSQEVTGSGNTIYF.

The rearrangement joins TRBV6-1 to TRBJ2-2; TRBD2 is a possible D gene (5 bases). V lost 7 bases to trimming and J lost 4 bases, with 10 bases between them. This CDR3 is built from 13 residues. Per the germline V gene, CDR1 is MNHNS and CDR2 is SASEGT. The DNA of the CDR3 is TGTGCCAGCACCCGAGGGAGCACCGGGGAGCTGTTTTTT. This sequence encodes CASTRGSTGELFF.

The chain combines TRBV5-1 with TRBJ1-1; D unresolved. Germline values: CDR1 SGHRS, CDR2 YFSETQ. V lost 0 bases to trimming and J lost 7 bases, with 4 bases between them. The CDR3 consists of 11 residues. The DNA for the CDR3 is TGCGCCAGCAGCTTGGGAGGTGAAGCTTTCTTT. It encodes CASSLGGEAFF. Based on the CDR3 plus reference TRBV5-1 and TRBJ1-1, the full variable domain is KAGVTQTPRYLIKTRGQQVTLSCSPISGHRSVSWYQQTPGQGLQFLFEYFSETQRNKGNFPGRFSGRQFSNSRSEMNVSTLELGDSALYLCASSLGGEAFFGQGTRLTVV.

CDR3 residues: CSVDGLGATNEQFF. The CDR3 DNA reads TGCAGCGTTGATGGACTAGGTGCCACCAATGAGCAGTTCTTC. The rearrangement uses TRBV29-1 and TRBJ2-1; TRBD2 aligns across 7 bases. J gave up 6 bases and V 3 bases, and 8 bases lay outside the gene matches. The CDR3 extends over 14 amino acids. Per the germline V gene, CDR1 is SQVTM and CDR2 is ANQGSEA.

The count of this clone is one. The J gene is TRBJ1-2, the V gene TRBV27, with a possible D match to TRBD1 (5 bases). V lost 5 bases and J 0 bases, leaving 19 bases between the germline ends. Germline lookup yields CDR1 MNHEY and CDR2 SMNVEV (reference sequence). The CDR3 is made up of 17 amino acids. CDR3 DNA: TGTGCCAGCAGTCTAACCTTTAAGGGGAGTCCTAACTATGGCTACACCTTC. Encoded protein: CASSLTFKGSPNYGYTF.

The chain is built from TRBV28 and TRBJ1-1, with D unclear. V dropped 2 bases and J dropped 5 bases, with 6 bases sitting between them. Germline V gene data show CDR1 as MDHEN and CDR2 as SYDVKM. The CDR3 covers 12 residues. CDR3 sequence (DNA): TGTGCCAGCAGTTTAAGACAAACTGAAGCTTTCTTT. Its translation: CASSLRQTEAFF.